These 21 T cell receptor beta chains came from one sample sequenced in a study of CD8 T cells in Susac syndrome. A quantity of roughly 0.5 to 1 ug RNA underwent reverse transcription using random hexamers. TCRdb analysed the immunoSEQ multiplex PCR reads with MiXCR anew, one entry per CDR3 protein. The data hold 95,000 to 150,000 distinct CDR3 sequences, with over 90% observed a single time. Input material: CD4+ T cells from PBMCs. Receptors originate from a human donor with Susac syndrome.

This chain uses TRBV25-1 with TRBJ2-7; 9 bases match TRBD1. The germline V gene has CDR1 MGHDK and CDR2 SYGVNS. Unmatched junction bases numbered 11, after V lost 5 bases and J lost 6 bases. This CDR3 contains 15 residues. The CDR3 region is CASSPLEGQGVEQYF. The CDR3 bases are TGTGCCAGCAGTCCGTTAGAGGGACAGGGCGTCGAGCAGTACTTC.

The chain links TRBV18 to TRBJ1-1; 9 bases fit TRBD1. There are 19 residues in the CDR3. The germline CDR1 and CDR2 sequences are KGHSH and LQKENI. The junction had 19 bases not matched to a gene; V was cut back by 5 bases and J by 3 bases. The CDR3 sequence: CASSSRVRTGGEVDTEAFF. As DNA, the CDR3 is TGTGCCAGCTCATCCAGGGTACGTACAGGGGGCGAGGTGGACACTGAAGCTTTCTTT.

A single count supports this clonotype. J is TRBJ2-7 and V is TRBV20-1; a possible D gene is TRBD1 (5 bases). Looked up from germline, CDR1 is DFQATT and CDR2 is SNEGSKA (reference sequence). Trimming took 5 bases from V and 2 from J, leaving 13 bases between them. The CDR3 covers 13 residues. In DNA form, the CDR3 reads TGCAGTGCTCTGGCCGACAGTGCCTACGAGCAGTACTTC. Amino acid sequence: CSALADSAYEQYF.

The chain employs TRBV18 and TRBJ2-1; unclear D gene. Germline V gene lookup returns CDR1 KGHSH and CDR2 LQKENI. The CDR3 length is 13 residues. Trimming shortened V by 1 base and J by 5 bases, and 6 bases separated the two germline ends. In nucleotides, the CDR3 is TGTGCCAGCTCACCACTGAGGCACAATGAGCAGTTCTTC. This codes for CASSPLRHNEQFF. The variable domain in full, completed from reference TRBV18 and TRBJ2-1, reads NAGVMQNPRHLVRRRGQEARLRCSPMKGHSHVYWYRQLPEEGLKFMVYLQKENIIDESGMPKERFSAEFPKEGPSILRIQQVVRGDSAAYFCASSPLRHNEQFFGPGTRLTVL.

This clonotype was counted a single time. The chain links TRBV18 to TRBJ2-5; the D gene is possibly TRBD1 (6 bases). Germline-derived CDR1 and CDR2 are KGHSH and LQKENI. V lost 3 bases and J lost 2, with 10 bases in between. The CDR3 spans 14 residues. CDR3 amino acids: CASSPDRRQETQYF. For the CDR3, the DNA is TGTGCCAGCTCACCCGACAGGAGACAAGAGACCCAGTACTTC.

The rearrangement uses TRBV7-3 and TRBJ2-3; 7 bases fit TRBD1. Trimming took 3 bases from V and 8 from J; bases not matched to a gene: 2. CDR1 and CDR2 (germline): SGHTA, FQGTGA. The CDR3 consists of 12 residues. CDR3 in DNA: TGTGCCAGCAGCTTCCCAGGGGGTACGCAGTATTTT. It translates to CASSFPGGTQYF.

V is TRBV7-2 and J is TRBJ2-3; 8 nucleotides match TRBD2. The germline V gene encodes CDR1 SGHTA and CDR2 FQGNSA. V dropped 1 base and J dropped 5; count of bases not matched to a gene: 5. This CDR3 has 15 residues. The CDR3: CASSLGAGGGDTQYF. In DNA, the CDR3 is TGTGCCAGCAGCTTAGGGGCGGGAGGTGGAGATACGCAGTATTTT. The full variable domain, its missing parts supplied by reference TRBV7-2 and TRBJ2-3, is GAGVSQSPSNKVTEKGKDVELRCDPISGHTALYWYRQSLGQGLEFLIYFQGNSAPDKSGLPSDRFSAERTGGSVSTLTIQRTQQEDSAVYLCASSLGAGGGDTQYFGPGTRLTVL.

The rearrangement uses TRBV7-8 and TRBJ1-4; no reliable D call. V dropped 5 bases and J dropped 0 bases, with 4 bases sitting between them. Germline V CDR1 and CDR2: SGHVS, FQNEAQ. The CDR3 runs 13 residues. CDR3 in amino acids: CASSVSTNEKLFF. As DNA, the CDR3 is TGTGCCAGCAGCGTATCAACTAATGAAAAACTGTTTTTT.

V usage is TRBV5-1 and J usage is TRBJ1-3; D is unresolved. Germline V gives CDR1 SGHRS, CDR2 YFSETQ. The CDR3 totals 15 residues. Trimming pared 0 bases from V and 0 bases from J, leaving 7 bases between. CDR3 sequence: CASSLARDSGNTIYF. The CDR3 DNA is TGCGCCAGCAGCTTGGCACGGGACTCTGGAAACACCATATATTTT.

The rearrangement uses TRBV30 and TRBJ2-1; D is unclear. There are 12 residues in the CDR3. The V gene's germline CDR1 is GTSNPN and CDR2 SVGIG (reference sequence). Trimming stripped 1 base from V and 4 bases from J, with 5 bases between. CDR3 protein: CAWSAGYNEQFF. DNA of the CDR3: TGTGCCTGGAGTGCGGGTTACAATGAGCAGTTCTTC.

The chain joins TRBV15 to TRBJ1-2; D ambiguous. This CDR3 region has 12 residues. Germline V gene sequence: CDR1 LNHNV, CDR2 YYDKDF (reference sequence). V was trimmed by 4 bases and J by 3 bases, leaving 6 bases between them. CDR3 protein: CATSIRDYGYTF. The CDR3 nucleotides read TGTGCCACCAGCATAAGGGACTATGGCTACACCTTC.

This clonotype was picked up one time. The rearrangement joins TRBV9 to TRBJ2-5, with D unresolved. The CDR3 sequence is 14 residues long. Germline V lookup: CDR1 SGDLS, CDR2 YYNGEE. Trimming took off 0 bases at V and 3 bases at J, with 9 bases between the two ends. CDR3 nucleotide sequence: TGTGCCAGCAGCGTAGATGTGGGTGAAGAGACCCAGTACTTC. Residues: CASSVDVGEETQYF. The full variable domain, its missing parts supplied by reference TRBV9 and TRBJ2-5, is DSGVTQTPKHLITATGQRVTLRCSPRSGDLSVYWYQQSLDQGLQFLIQYYNGEERAKGNILERFSAQQFPDLHSELNLSSLELGDSALYFCASSVDVGEETQYFGPGTRLLVL.

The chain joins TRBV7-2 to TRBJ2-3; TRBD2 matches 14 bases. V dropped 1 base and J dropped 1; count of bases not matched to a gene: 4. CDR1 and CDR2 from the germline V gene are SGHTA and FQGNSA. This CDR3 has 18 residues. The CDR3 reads CASSLGLAGGVGTDTQYF. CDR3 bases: TGTGCCAGCAGCTTAGGACTAGCGGGAGGGGTGGGCACAGATACGCAGTATTTT. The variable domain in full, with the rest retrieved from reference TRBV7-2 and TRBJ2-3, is GAGVSQSPSNKVTEKGKDVELRCDPISGHTALYWYRQSLGQGLEFLIYFQGNSAPDKSGLPSDRFSAERTGGSVSTLTIQRTQQEDSAVYLCASSLGLAGGVGTDTQYFGPGTRLTVL.

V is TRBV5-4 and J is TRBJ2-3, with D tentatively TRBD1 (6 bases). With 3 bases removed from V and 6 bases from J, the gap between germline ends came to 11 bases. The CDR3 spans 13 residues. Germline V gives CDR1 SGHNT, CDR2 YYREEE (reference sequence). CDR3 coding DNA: TGTGCCAGCAGCTCCCCCGACAGGGATACGCAGTATTTT. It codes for CASSSPDRDTQYF.

CDR3 nucleotide sequence: TGCAGTGCTTTTAGGACAGTCATGAACACTGAAGCTTTCTTT. It encodes CSAFRTVMNTEAFF. The genes are TRBV20-1 and TRBJ1-1, with a tentative D call TRBD1 (6 bases). Germline-derived CDR1 and CDR2 are DFQATT and SNEGSKA (reference sequence). The CDR3 extends over 14 amino acids. V lost 5 bases and J lost 0, with 13 bases in between.

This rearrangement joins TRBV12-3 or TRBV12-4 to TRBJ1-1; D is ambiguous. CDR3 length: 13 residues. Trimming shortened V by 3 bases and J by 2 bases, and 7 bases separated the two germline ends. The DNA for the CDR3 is TGTGCCAGCAGTTTGAGGCAAAACACTGAAGCTTTCTTT. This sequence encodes CASSLRQNTEAFF.

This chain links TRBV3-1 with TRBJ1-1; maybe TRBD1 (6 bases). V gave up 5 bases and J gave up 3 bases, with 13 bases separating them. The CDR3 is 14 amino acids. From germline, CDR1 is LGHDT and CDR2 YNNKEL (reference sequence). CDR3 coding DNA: TGTGCCAGCAGCAGGACAGAAGAGTACACTGAAGCTTTCTTT. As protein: CASSRTEEYTEAFF.

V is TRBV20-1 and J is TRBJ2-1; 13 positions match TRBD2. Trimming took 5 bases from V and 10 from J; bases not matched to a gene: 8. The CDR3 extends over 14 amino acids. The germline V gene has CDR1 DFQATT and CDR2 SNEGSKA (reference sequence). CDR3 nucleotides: TGCAGTGCTCCTGGACTAGCGGGGGTAGGAGAGCAGTTCTTC. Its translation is CSAPGLAGVGEQFF.

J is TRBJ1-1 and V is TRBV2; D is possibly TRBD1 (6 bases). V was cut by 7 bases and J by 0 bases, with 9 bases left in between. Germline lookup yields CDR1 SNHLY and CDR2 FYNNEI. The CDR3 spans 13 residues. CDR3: CASTYRVNTEAFF. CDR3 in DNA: TGTGCCAGCACTTACAGGGTGAACACTGAAGCTTTCTTT.

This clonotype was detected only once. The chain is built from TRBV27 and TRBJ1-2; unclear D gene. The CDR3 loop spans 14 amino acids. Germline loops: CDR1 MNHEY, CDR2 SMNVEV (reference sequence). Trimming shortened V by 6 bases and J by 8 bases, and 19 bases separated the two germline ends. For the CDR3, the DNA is TGTGCCAGCAGCTTGGCCCCGGGATCGGGAGGCTACACCTTC. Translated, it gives CASSLAPGSGGYTF.

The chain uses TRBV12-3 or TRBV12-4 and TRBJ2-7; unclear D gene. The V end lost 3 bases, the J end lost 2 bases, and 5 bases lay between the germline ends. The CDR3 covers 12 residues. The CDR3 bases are TGTGCCAGCAGTTTTACGACCTACGAGCAGTACTTC. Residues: CASSFTTYEQYF.